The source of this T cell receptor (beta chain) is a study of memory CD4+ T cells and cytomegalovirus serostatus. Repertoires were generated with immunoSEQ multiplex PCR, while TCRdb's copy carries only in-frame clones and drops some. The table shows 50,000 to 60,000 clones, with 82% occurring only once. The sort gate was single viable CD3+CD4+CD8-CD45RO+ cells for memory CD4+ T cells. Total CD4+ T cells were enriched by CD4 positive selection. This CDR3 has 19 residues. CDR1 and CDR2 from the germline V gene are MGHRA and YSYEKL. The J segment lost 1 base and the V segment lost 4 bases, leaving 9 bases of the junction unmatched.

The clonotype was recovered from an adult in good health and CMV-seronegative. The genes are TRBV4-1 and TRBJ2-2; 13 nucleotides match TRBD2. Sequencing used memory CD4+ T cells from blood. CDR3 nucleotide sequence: TGCGCCAGCAGCCTGACGACCGGGACTAGCGGGATGAACACCGGGGAGCTGTTTTTT. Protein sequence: CASSLTTGTSGMNTGELFF.